This record looks at one TCR beta chain sequence and its context. This clonotype was observed many times. The specificity of this receptor is unknown. No per-base quality is available; no much larger clone lies one base away. This sample was taken from a study of Graves' ophthalmopathy and Graves' hyperthyroidism (dated by TCRdb to the late 2010s). In terms of the full investigation: Peripheral blood samples were taken at the time of initial diagnosis, before any treatment was given. Once sampling was done, hyperthyroidism patients were given methimazole at a starting dose of 30 mg daily, while ophthalmopathy patients were given high-dose intravenous methylprednisolone. In total, approximately 140 blood samples were TCR-sequenced: approximately 42 ophthalmopathy, some 75 hyperthyroidism and approximately 17 hyperthyroidism-to-ophthalmopathy patients. In about six hyperthyroidism patients, the T-cell repertoire of thyroid tissue was compared with the T-cell repertoire of blood. An independent validation cohort comprised 18 hyperthyroidism patients and around 16 patients who later progressed from hyperthyroidism to ophthalmopathy. To explore V-J signatures distinguishing ophthalmopathy from hyperthyroidism, a discovery set of roughly 98 patients (around 42 ophthalmopathy, roughly 56 stable hyperthyroidism) was enrolled. TCR beta repertoire signatures were used to distinguish Graves' ophthalmopathy from Graves' hyperthyroidism and to predict progression to ophthalmopathy.

Summary of the overall study and its limitations: In validation, the model predicted ophthalmopathy progression with about 70% sensitivity and 72.22% specificity; eleven to twelve predicted patients were CT-confirmed with GO in a median of approximately 6.5 months. Most expanded thyroid clonotypes with frequency above 0.001 were also detected in blood, suggesting blood repertoires may reflect the thyroid immune response. The 13-signature model separated ophthalmopathy from stable hyperthyroidism with around 90% sensitivity and around 81% specificity in cross-validation, and 80%/75% in the test set. Sample size was not statistically predetermined, and group allocation was not concealed from the investigators.

The ophthalmopathy patients had moderately to severely active disease, with a Clinical Activity Score of 3 or higher, a NOSPECS grade of 4 or higher, and a disease duration of less than 3 months. Anyone with other autoimmune diseases, uncontrolled infections, pregnancy or lactation was excluded from the study. Clinical symptoms, serum thyroxine, TRAb, thyroid ultrasound and orbital computed tomography formed the basis of the diagnosis. Using Ficoll-Paque density gradient centrifugation, PBMCs were isolated from less than 11 ml of fresh peripheral blood. Total RNA was extracted using Trizol reagent, and RNA quality was checked on an Agilent 2100 Bioanalyzer. The CDR3 has 14 amino acids, counting the end cysteine and phenylalanine. The retained sequence is limited to the CDR3, 42 bases, with the frame set at the first base. CDR1 and CDR2 (SNHLY, FYNNEI) derive from the germline V gene. At the junction V is shortened by 3 bases and J by 2 bases; bases outside the gene matches: 0.

For repertoire sequencing, TCR beta CDR3 regions were amplified from RNA transcripts. A first-round RT-PCR used HTBI primers with the Qiagen OneStep RT-PCR kit, followed by a second-round multiplex PCR, size selection and purification. Libraries were sequenced paired-end with 100 bp reads on an Illumina HiSeq2000. In the source study's methods: SOAPnuke was used for read processing, and reads with adapters, uncalled bases, a mean Phred below 15, or no exact constant-primer or identifier match were discarded. COPE v1.2.5 was used to merge the high-quality paired reads. Clonotypes were defined as unique nucleotide sequences and were aligned to IMGT TRB V, D and J references using MiTCR v1.1. The analysis was limited to V-J combinations with a frequency above 0.0001, which together covered 98% to 99.2% of repertoires. For each V-J combination, a TCR clonal expansion and chaos score was defined as F50 clonal expansion divided by the chaos observed in the TCRdist matrix. Features were reduced by Welch's t-statistics and random forest to 10 to 15 V-J combinations, which fed a naive Bayes classifier. The Morisita-Horn index was used to measure how similar the thyroid and blood repertoires were. TCRdb applied fastp at Q25 and MiXCR to the public reads, then kept only in-frame beta chains. Identical CDR3 proteins give one entry, which carries the most common genes and DNA. These V and J calls originate from TCRdb's pipeline instead of the authors' own analysis. The sample data list approximately 700,000 distinct CDR3 sequences, and 40% of these were observed just once. In total, the top ten clones hold approximately 43% of the sample.

The TCR originated in an adult man with Graves' ophthalmopathy. The receptor chain draws on TRBV2 and TRBJ1-2; TRBD1 aligns with 10 central bases. Sequencing was performed on peripheral blood. The CDR3: CASSEDRGNYGYTF. The DNA is TGTGCCAGCAGTGAGGACAGGGGGAACTATGGCTACACCTTC.